Described below is a single T cell receptor (beta chain) sequence and its context. Its binding antigen is unknown. No base qualities exist here, and no much larger clone lies one base off it. Preparation of the library involved the immunoSEQ multiplex PCR assay. For the multiplex PCR, a mixture combining 60 forward primers for TCR Vbeta segments and 13 reverse primers for TCR Jbeta segments was used. Amplification of the CDR3 region of rearranged TCR beta genes was performed with a multiplex PCR assay on genomic DNA. On the Illumina HiSeq System, the amplified TCR beta libraries were sequenced as 87-base-pair reads. Per the original workflow: A later analysis tallied roughly 80 million unique TCR beta chains across the 550 to 850 repertoires, and about 10 million of those chains were shared by two or more donors. Raw reads were error-corrected and collapsed into unique sequences with a nearest-neighbor algorithm that merged closely related sequences to remove PCR and sequencing errors. To assign V, D and J gene segments, CDR3 sequences were aligned to IMGT reference sequences. For a sequence to be retained, at least a six-nucleotide match to both a V gene segment and a J gene segment was required. Rearrangements were classified as productive when the CDR3 lacked stop codons and remained in frame with V and J, and all other rearrangements were classified as non-productive. Following IMGT convention, CDR3 was defined as the stretch from the second conserved V-encoded cysteine up to the conserved J-encoded phenylalanine. In an earlier analysis of around 570 of the donors, sequences lacking an unambiguous match to a single V gene segment were excluded. In an earlier analysis of a few hundred of the donors, V segments were called functional above 56.7% productive rearrangements and were called segregating when the between-donor standard deviation exceeded 5%. A statistical classification framework was built to diagnose cytomegalovirus status from the catalog of TCR beta chain sequences. In a later analysis, TCR nucleotide sequences were compared against IMGT/GENE-DB human TR gene sequences so that V and J genes could be assigned. A later analysis assigned CDR3 sequences and most-parsimonious VDJ recombination scenarios with the TCRdist pipeline. In a later analysis, each TCR beta chain was defined by its CDR3 amino acid sequence together with its V-gene family, and reads lacking a unique V-gene family were excluded. A later analysis removed 550 to 650 highly shared, low-generation-probability nucleotide sequences to deal with suspected cross-contamination and a sequencing artifact. In a later analysis, a clonal expansion index for each public chain was calculated from normalized within-repertoire ranks of inferred template counts. In a later analysis, generation probabilities were computed with a VDJ recombination model fitted to out-of-frame rearrangements, and the resulting probabilities were checked against IGoR. Hypergeometric tests were used in a later analysis to score TCR-TCR, TCR-HLA and TCR-CMV co-occurrence, with a repertoire-size bias correction applied to the TCR pairs. In a later analysis, false discovery rates were estimated by permuting HLA or CMV assignments 20 times. In a later analysis, co-occurring TCRs were grouped using DBSCAN, with TCRdist sequence similarity added in when clustering inside HLA-allele-positive subsets. Repertoires with fewer than 30,000 or more than 120,000 public chains, plus five repertoires with anomalous nucleotide sharing, were excluded from co-occurrence clustering. Here the immuneACCESS table is served through TCRdb, limited to in-frame sequences with V and J called. Missing clones are a known gap in these copies; in checked studies unresolved V genes cover under half, and the rest lacks a known reason. The DNA was the basis for D and trimming; V, J and clone size are from that table. This sample has hundreds of thousands of clones in its table, and about 74% of those were observed once. The ten largest clones add up to roughly a sixth of the sample.

Taken from the germline V gene, the CDR1 and CDR2 loops are MGHDK and SYGVNS. At the junction V is shortened by 2 bases and J by 5 bases, with 18 bases in between. Measured from the cysteine to the phenylalanine, the CDR3 is 16 residues long. The kept DNA is CDR3 alone, 48 bases in frame from the first base. The data are from a study of cytomegalovirus exposure and HLA in healthy donors (dated by TCRdb to about 2017). Regarding the complete study: In an earlier analysis of some 610 of the donors, approximately 260 Gb of sequence data and some 100 million unique TCR beta sequences from 150 million to 200 million T cells were reported. The study combined high-throughput TCR immunosequencing, statistical association of individual TCRs with disease status, and machine learning to predict cytomegalovirus infection status. An earlier analysis of approximately 640 of the donors applied high-throughput TCR beta sequencing to assess whether each TCR beta V gene segment acted as functional or pseudogenic. All discovery cohort repertoires had been generated using a single sequencing platform. The aim of the study was to test whether cataloging public T cell receptors could identify signatures of past pathogen exposure. Typing coverage varied by locus: roughly 629-630 donors for A, B, C, DRB1 and DQB1; under 550 for DQA1; around 570 for DPA1; roughly 450 for DPB1. Besides the first cohort of approximately 710 subjects, a separate validation cohort made up of 120 different subjects was used. Rather than using new phenotypic data, the later analysis identified candidate immune exposures from TCR beta sequences and from how often those sequences occurred across donors. HLA typing included class I and class II loci at four-digit resolution. A later genetic analysis used genome-wide SNP genotypes for about 55% of the 666 donors, treating that subset as a discovery cohort. Of the roughly 400 genotyped donors, more than 75% were placed in the genetic ancestry cluster associated with self-reported Caucasian donors. The study used immunosequencing to profile the T cell repertoires of about 670 subjects and linked those repertoires to cytomegalovirus serostatus. An early release that covered more than 550 HLA-typed donors contained approximately 290 gigabases of sequencing data and tens of millions of unique TCR sequences. A later analysis re-analyzed previously published TCR beta repertoires from roughly 690 donors and added high-resolution HLA genotyping to study TCR occurrence patterns. On average, about 200,000 unique TCR beta nucleotide sequences were sequenced per donor among roughly 430 genotyped donors of the cohort, with about 17% of those sequences being non-productive. Donor age, sex, ethnicity and CMV serostatus were compiled together with the repertoire data. Four or five DR-DQ haplotypes were handled as single units for association and clustering because linkage in the cohort was strong.

The cohort was made up of about 670 healthy bone marrow donors. At the time of sampling, every cohort member was nominally healthy, though immune exposures that went unrecorded were likely present. The donor tested CMV seronegative, placing the donor among the 300 to 450 seronegative members of the cohort. Every donor gave a peripheral blood sample, and the peripheral blood mononuclear cells from that sample were used for TCR beta sequencing. The Qiagen DNeasy Blood Extraction Kit was used to extract genomic DNA from the blood cell samples. Findings and caveats that apply to the study as a whole: The presence/absence analyses assumed that sequencing depth was roughly uniform across donors, and that assumption may not be true. A further reported finding was that TCR beta sequences accurately predicted the HLA-A and HLA-B alleles for most subjects in the first cohort. The study gave a list of some 150 TCR beta chains associated with cytomegalovirus. Some IMGT-functional V segments, including TRBV6-2 and TRBV6-3, could not be distinguished by the 87-base-pair reads and were therefore excluded. In a later analysis, the rate of TCR association differed among HLA loci, with DRB1 alleles having the most associated TCRs and HLA-C alleles having the fewest. According to the authors, the approach could potentially be generalized to other disease states and immunological phenotypes. Correlated functional status among segregating V segments might reflect linkage disequilibrium, but an unknown experimental factor could not be ruled out. While some public TCRs were present in many individuals, most TCR sequences turned up only very rarely across donors. Assigning TCR associations to individual alleles was difficult when HLA alleles, especially DR and DQ, strongly co-occurred. Specific HLA alleles were associated with over 15,000 TCR beta sequences at a false discovery rate of 0.05 in a later analysis. In a later analysis, HLA-associated TCR beta chains were found to be more clonally expanded and to have lower generation probabilities than equally common non-associated chains. In this cohort, only TCR beta chains were sequenced, and detectable features were limited by the absence of alpha or paired-chain data. Broadly in line with IMGT annotations, most TCR beta V segments showed up in productive rearrangements about 90% or about 30% of the time in an earlier analysis of several hundred of the donors. Because HLA typing was missing for some donors at each locus, association tests included only the typed subset. Because counts were too low, roughly 16 rarely observed V segments, including chromosome 9 orphons, were left out of the earlier analysis of 500 to 650 of the donors. CMV serostatus was the only immune exposure information available for the cohort. In vitro tests confirmed that a few of the cytomegalovirus-associated TCR beta chains recognize cytomegalovirus antigens. A cluster of highly shared sequence variants was judged likely to represent a technical artifact of the sequencing pipeline. Compared with the approximately 720-donor mean, donors in an Asian-associated ancestry cluster had fewer N-insertions in productive TCRs, according to a later genetic analysis. In a later genetic analysis, a missense DCLRE1C variant was associated with V-gene and J-gene trimming of TCR beta chains, and the association was replicated in an independent cohort. The classifier was reported to diagnose cytomegalovirus status with high specificity and sensitivity in both the original cohort and the validation cohort. According to a later analysis, parvovirus B19, influenza, CMV and Epstein-Barr virus appeared linked to several top co-occurrence clusters. In a later analysis, most CMV-associated TCR beta chains were found to appear HLA-restricted, with HLA associations seemingly driven largely by CMV exposure.

Recombination connected TRBV25-1 to TRBJ1-1; too little of a D gene remains to name it. The TCR comes from a middle-aged man in good health and CMV-seronegative. Specimen: PBMCs. The sequence in DNA is TGTGCCAGCAGTGAAGATACCTACACGAGAGGAACTGAAGCTTTCTTT. Translated, this is CASSEDTYTRGTEAFF.